This entry is about one T cell receptor beta chain. What it binds is not known. Clones were read by immunoSEQ multiplex PCR, and TCRdb kept only the in-frame ones, dropping some. The sample contains over 100,000 clones, approximately 90% of which appear only once. Patients had blood sampled at baseline and again on cycle 4 day 1 and cycle 7 day 1. CDR3 size: 17 residues. Trimming left V 3 bases short and J 5 bases short, with 20 bases between. The data were taken from a study of OX40 agonist ivuxolimab in advanced cancers. On the study more broadly: Prior anti-PD-1, anti-PD-L1 or anti-CTLA-4 therapy was allowed; approximately 41% had some.

Notes on the study in general: Normalized T-cell clonal expansion was also low in some nonresponders. Clonal expansion from baseline to week 6 occurred in both CD4+ and CD8+ T cells.

The starting material was CD4+ or CD8+ T cells sorted from blood, obtained in a trial of the OX40 agonist ivuxolimab. This receptor was taken from an adult with an advanced solid tumor such as melanoma, head and neck, liver or kidney cancer. The gene calls are TRBV23-1 and TRBJ2-4, with a tentative D call TRBD1 (5 bases). TRBV23-1 falls under the ORF class, with uncertain function. CDR3 nucleotide sequence: TGCGCCAGCAGTCAGAGAAGGCAGGGAAAGTATCAAAACATTCAGTACTTC. Residues: CASSQRRQGKYQNIQYF.